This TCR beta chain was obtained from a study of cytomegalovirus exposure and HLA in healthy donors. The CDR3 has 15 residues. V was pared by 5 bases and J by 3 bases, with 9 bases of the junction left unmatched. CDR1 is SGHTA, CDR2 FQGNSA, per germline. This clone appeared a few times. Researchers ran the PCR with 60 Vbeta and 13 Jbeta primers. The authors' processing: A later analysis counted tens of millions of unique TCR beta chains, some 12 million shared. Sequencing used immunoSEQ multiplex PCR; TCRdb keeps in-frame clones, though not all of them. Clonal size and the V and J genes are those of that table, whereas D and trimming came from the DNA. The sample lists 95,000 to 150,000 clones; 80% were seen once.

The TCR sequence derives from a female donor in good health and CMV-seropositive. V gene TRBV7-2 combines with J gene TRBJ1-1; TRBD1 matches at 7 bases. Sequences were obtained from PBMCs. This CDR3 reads CASSKRTGGDTEAFF. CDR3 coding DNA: TGTGCCAGCAGCAAACGGACAGGAGGGGACACTGAAGCTTTCTTT.